The 29 T cell receptor beta chains below were found in one sample sequenced in a study of technical replicates of blood from four donors. Repertoires were generated with immunoSEQ multiplex PCR, while TCRdb's copy carries only in-frame clones and drops some. Of approximately 52,000 clones listed, about 82% are singletons. The sequenced sample consisted of PBMCs. All receptors derive from a human donor in good health. Some clones in this sample may be carry-over from other donors' samples.

The chain is built from TRBV30 and TRBJ1-3; TRBD1 is a possible D gene (5 bases). The CDR3 spans 14 residues. V was cut by 2 bases and J by 0 bases, with 8 bases left in between. The germline V gene encodes CDR1 GTSNPN and CDR2 SVGIG (reference sequence). Here the CDR3 DNA reads TGTGCCTGGAGTCAGACAGACTCTGGAAACACCATATATTTT. It specifies CAWSQTDSGNTIYF.

This clone was recorded once. This chain uses TRBV4-2 with TRBJ2-1; D perhaps matches TRBD2 (5 bases). Germline V gene data show CDR1 as LGHNA and CDR2 as YNFKEQ. CDR3 length equals 14 residues. V lost 1 base and J 9 bases, leaving 13 bases between the germline ends. The CDR3 DNA sequence: TGTGCCAGCAGCCAAGCCCCTCTGGCGGGTGAGCAGTTCTTC. Protein: CASSQAPLAGEQFF.

The V gene is TRBV7-9, the J gene TRBJ2-5; 7 bases agree with TRBD1. V gave up 5 bases and J gave up 5 bases; unmatched junction bases: 5. The CDR3 is made up of 13 amino acids. Germline CDR1 is SEHNR and CDR2 is FQNEAQ (reference sequence). The DNA of the CDR3 is TGTGCCAGCAGCCCACGACAGGGCGAGACCCAGTACTTC. Protein sequence: CASSPRQGETQYF. Complete variable domain (other parts from reference TRBV7-9 and TRBJ2-5): DTGVSQNPRHKITKRGQNVTFRCDPISEHNRLYWYRQTLGQGPEFLTYFQNEAQLEKSRLLSDRFSAERPKGSFSTLEIQRTEQGDSAMYLCASSPRQGETQYFGPGTRLLVL.

This chain connects TRBV6-6 to TRBJ1-2; TRBD1 matches at 8 bases. V lost 2 bases and J lost 4; bases outside the gene matches: 6. CDR1 and CDR2 from the germline V gene are MNHNY and SVGAGI (reference sequence). This CDR3 has 15 residues. The CDR3 is CASSYQDRVVYGYTF. Written as DNA, the CDR3 is TGTGCCAGCAGTTACCAGGACAGGGTCGTCTATGGCTACACCTTC.

This chain uses TRBV18 with TRBJ2-1; D remains ambiguous. From germline, CDR1 is KGHSH and CDR2 LQKENI. This CDR3 spans 14 amino acids. Trimming took off 3 bases at V and 8 bases at J, with 14 bases between the two ends. Written as DNA, the CDR3 is TGTGCCAGCTCACCGGCCGGGTTTACCGATGAGCAGTTCTTC. Translating it yields CASSPAGFTDEQFF.

The chain joins TRBV19 to TRBJ1-2; 7 positions agree with TRBD1. V gave up 0 bases and J gave up 8 bases; unmatched junction bases: 6. CDR1 is LNHDA, CDR2 SQIVND, per germline (reference sequence). The CDR3 sequence is 14 residues long. CDR3 residues: CASSIDAGGDGYTF. The CDR3 coding sequence is TGTGCCAGTAGTATAGATGCAGGGGGAGACGGCTACACCTTC.

This clone came up once. The rearrangement joins TRBV9 to TRBJ1-3; possible D gene TRBD1, 6 bases. The V and J ends lost 4 bases and 0 bases respectively, with 11 bases between them. Germline CDR1 SGDLS, CDR2 YYNGEE. There are 15 residues in the CDR3. CDR3 in DNA: TGTGCCAGCAGCCCCTGGGACACCTCTGGAAACACCATATATTTT. Its translation: CASSPWDTSGNTIYF.

This chain connects TRBV27 to TRBJ1-2; TRBD1 matches at 11 bases. There are 15 residues in the CDR3. CDR1 and CDR2 from the germline V gene are MNHEY and SMNVEV (reference sequence). J was trimmed by 1 base and V by 4 bases; bases with no gene match: 2. The CDR3 spells CASSWTGGFNYGYTF. The CDR3 DNA sequence: TGTGCCAGCAGTTGGACAGGGGGCTTTAACTATGGCTACACCTTC.

The chain is built from TRBV5-1 and TRBJ1-1, with D unclear. V was trimmed by 2 bases and J by 3 bases, leaving 11 bases between them. The germline CDR1 and CDR2 sequences are SGHRS and YFSETQ. CDR3 length: 14 residues. CDR3 amino acids: CASSLGGFHTEAFF. CDR3 nucleotides: TGCGCCAGCAGCTTAGGCGGGTTTCACACTGAAGCTTTCTTT. The variable domain in full, completed from reference TRBV5-1 and TRBJ1-1, reads KAGVTQTPRYLIKTRGQQVTLSCSPISGHRSVSWYQQTPGQGLQFLFEYFSETQRNKGNFPGRFSGRQFSNSRSEMNVSTLELGDSALYLCASSLGGFHTEAFFGQGTRLTVV.

This chain joins TRBV11-1 and TRBJ2-3; unclear D gene. Germline CDR1 is SGHAT and CDR2 is FQDESV (reference sequence). The CDR3 has 11 amino acids. V was trimmed by 2 bases and J by 5 bases, leaving 2 bases between them. This CDR3 reads CASSLQDTQYF. CDR3 coding DNA: TGTGCCAGCAGCTTACAAGATACGCAGTATTTT.

The chain links TRBV6-1 to TRBJ1-3, with no clear D. Trimming shortened V by 4 bases and J by 4 bases, and 11 bases separated the two germline ends. The CDR3 covers 14 residues. CDR1 MNHNS and CDR2 SASEGT come from the germline V gene. The CDR3 spells CASSVGGRGNTIYF. The CDR3 DNA follows: TGTGCCAGCAGTGTCGGAGGACGGGGAAACACCATATATTTT.

The count of this clone is one. The gene calls are TRBV7-2 and TRBJ1-2; D is perhaps TRBD1 (5 bases). Germline-derived CDR1 and CDR2 are SGHTA and FQGNSA. The CDR3 runs to 15 residues. Trimming pared 2 bases from V and 0 bases from J, leaving 10 bases between. CDR3 in DNA: TGTGCCAGCAGCTTAACACAGGTTCCTAACTATGGCTACACCTTC. Amino acid sequence: CASSLTQVPNYGYTF. Combining the CDR3 with reference TRBV7-2 and TRBJ1-2 gives the whole variable domain GAGVSQSPSNKVTEKGKDVELRCDPISGHTALYWYRQSLGQGLEFLIYFQGNSAPDKSGLPSDRFSAERTGGSVSTLTIQRTQQEDSAVYLCASSLTQVPNYGYTFGSGTRLTVV.

In its sample, this clone was seen a few times. This chain connects TRBV19 to TRBJ2-3; the D is unclear. This CDR3 has 13 amino acids. V was clipped by 1 base and J by 0 bases, with 2 bases between them. From germline, CDR1 is LNHDA and CDR2 SQIVND (reference sequence). CDR3 region: CASSIASTDTQYF. The DNA of the CDR3 is TGTGCCAGTAGTATAGCTAGCACAGATACGCAGTATTTT.

The genes are TRBV30 and TRBJ2-3, with D perhaps TRBD1 (5 bases). CDR3 size: 13 residues. Trimming cost V 2 bases and J 3 bases, with 9 bases left between them. In germline, CDR1 is GTSNPN, CDR2 SVGIG (reference sequence). In DNA, the CDR3 is TGTGCCTGGAGTAACGGACAAACAGATACGCAGTATTTT. It encodes CAWSNGQTDTQYF.

The rearrangement uses TRBV7-9 and TRBJ2-7; D is perhaps TRBD1 (6 bases). Trimming pared 3 bases from V and 5 bases from J, leaving 8 bases between. Germline V gene sequence: CDR1 SEHNR, CDR2 FQNEAQ (reference sequence). This CDR3 contains 12 residues. The CDR3 bases are TGTGCCAGCAGCTTGGGGGCGAACGAGCAGTACTTC. Translated: CASSLGANEQYF.

The chain carries TRBV4-3 and TRBJ2-1, with 9 positions matching TRBD2. With 0 bases clipped from V and 4 bases from J, the junction kept 7 bases outside the gene matches. The germline V gene has CDR1 LGHNA and CDR2 YSLEER. This CDR3 is built from 17 residues. The CDR3 loop reads CASSQDSMAGGYNEQFF. The CDR3 DNA reads as TGCGCCAGCAGCCAAGACTCTATGGCGGGAGGGTACAATGAGCAGTTCTTC.

The rearrangement uses TRBV6-6 and TRBJ1-2, with 7 bases fitting TRBD1. The V gene's germline CDR1 is MNHNY and CDR2 SVGAGI (reference sequence). The CDR3 length is 15 residues. V dropped 5 bases and J dropped 2; count of bases not matched to a gene: 8. The chain's CDR3 is CASSNRGGVNYGYTF. CDR3 DNA sequence: TGTGCCAGCAGTAACAGGGGTGGGGTCAACTATGGCTACACCTTC.

The J gene is TRBJ1-1, the V gene TRBV6-5, with 7 nucleotides matching TRBD1. Germline values: CDR1 MNHEY, CDR2 SVGAGI. V shed 0 bases and J 5 bases; nucleotides not matched to a gene: 3. This CDR3 region has 14 residues. This CDR3 reads CASSYSTGNTEAFF. The CDR3 DNA follows: TGTGCCAGCAGTTACTCGACAGGGAATACTGAAGCTTTCTTT.

Comments on this clone: Relative to the germline gene, one junction end is altered; a read error may explain this. The chain's CDR3 is CASREGLAPTDTQYF. As DNA, the CDR3 is TGTGCCAGCAGGGAAGGACTAGCCCCCACAGATACGCAGTATTTT. The rearrangement uses TRBV2 and TRBJ2-3; the match to TRBD2 covers 8 bases. This CDR3 spans 15 amino acids. CDR1 and CDR2 from the germline V gene are SNHLY and FYNNEI. Supplemented by reference TRBV2 and TRBJ2-3, the full variable domain reads EPEVTQTPSHQVTQMGQEVILRCVPISNHLYFYWYRQILGQKVEFLVSFYNNEISEKSEIFDDQFSVERPDGSNFTLKIRSTKLEDSAMYFCASREGLAPTDTQYFGPGTRLTVL.

The chain combines TRBV4-3 with TRBJ2-7; D is possibly TRBD1 (5 bases). V gave up 0 bases and J gave up 3 bases, with 12 bases separating them. Per the germline V gene, CDR1 is LGHNA and CDR2 is YSLEER. This CDR3 region has 15 residues. CDR3 nucleotide sequence: TGCGCCAGCAGCCAAGAGTTCAGGGCCTACTACGAGCAGTACTTC. This sequence encodes CASSQEFRAYYEQYF.

The chain combines TRBV6-6 with TRBJ2-1; D might be TRBD1 (5 bases). The V gene's germline CDR1 is MNHNY and CDR2 SVGAGI (reference sequence). Trimming took off 5 bases at V and 2 bases at J, with 13 bases between the two ends. There are 15 residues in the CDR3. In DNA, the CDR3 is TGTGCCAGCAGTCCCTCAGGGAAAACCTACAATGAGCAGTTCTTC. It encodes CASSPSGKTYNEQFF.

The CDR3 region is CASKPPTGAGYGYTF. CDR3 nucleotide sequence: TGTGCCAGTAAACCCCCCACAGGGGCAGGGTATGGCTACACCTTC. The chain joins TRBV19 to TRBJ1-2; 7 bases map to TRBD1. The CDR3 contains 15 residues. Germline assignment: CDR1 LNHDA and CDR2 SQIVND (reference sequence). With V trimmed by 7 bases and J by 5 bases, 13 bases remained unmatched.

The CDR3 nucleotides read TGTGCCAGCAGTTTGGGGACAGGGTTAAACATTCAGTACTTC. Translated: CASSLGTGLNIQYF. The V gene is TRBV27, the J gene TRBJ2-4; 9 bases line up with TRBD1. The CDR3 sequence is 14 residues long. J gave up 6 bases and V 3 bases, and 3 bases lay outside the gene matches. CDR1 is MNHEY, CDR2 SMNVEV, per germline (reference sequence).

The chain employs TRBV18 and TRBJ2-5, with 7 bases matching TRBD1. After removal of 1 base from V and 5 bases from J, the junction contained 10 bases not matched to a gene. Per germline, CDR1 KGHSH and CDR2 LQKENI. The CDR3 is 16 residues long. The CDR3 DNA sequence: TGTGCCAGCTCACCACGGCCAAAGGGGGCTCAGGAGACCCAGTACTTC. It encodes CASSPRPKGAQETQYF.

The chain has TRBV25-1 and TRBJ2-5, with TRBD2 identical over 7 bases. The CDR3 has 13 residues. Per germline, CDR1 MGHDK and CDR2 SYGVNS. J gave up 8 bases and V 1 base, and 4 bases lay outside the gene matches. The CDR3 sequence is CASSEFGTTTQYF. The CDR3 DNA follows: TGTGCCAGCAGTGAATTTGGGACTACAACCCAGTACTTC.

The table lists this clone with a count of one. The chain recombines TRBV5-1 with TRBJ2-7; D gene unclear. Germline assignment: CDR1 SGHRS and CDR2 YFSETQ. The CDR3 totals 16 residues. The V and J ends lost 0 bases and 1 base respectively, with 14 bases between them. CDR3 protein: CASSLVPGVGSYEQYF. The CDR3 nucleotides are TGCGCCAGCAGCTTGGTCCCAGGCGTGGGTTCCTACGAGCAGTACTTC.

The chain recombines TRBV6-5 with TRBJ2-3; TRBD1 matches 9 bases. Germline V gives CDR1 MNHEY, CDR2 SVGAGI. Unmatched junction bases numbered 0, after V lost 8 bases and J lost 6 bases. This CDR3 comprises 11 residues. The CDR3 DNA sequence: TGTGCCAGCGGACAGGGGGATACGCAGTATTTT. This gives the protein CASGQGDTQYF.

This chain uses TRBV7-2 with TRBJ2-7; 8 bases match TRBD1. Germline V lookup: CDR1 SGHTA, CDR2 FQGNSA. The junction had 9 bases not matched to a gene; V was cut back by 4 bases and J by 7 bases. The CDR3 runs to 14 residues. Here the CDR3 reads CASSSRQGPWEQYF. Here the CDR3 DNA reads TGTGCCAGCAGCTCCAGACAGGGGCCGTGGGAGCAGTACTTC.

The J gene is TRBJ2-6, the V gene TRBV4-3, with TRBD1 matching over 9 bases. The CDR3 runs 20 residues. CDR1 is LGHNA, CDR2 YSLEER, per germline. With 2 bases clipped from V and 1 base from J, the junction kept 12 bases outside the gene matches. The CDR3 sequence is CASSQRRDRVYSSGANVLTF. CDR3 nucleotides: TGCGCCAGCAGCCAACGCCGGGACAGGGTTTACTCTTCTGGGGCCAACGTCCTGACTTTC.